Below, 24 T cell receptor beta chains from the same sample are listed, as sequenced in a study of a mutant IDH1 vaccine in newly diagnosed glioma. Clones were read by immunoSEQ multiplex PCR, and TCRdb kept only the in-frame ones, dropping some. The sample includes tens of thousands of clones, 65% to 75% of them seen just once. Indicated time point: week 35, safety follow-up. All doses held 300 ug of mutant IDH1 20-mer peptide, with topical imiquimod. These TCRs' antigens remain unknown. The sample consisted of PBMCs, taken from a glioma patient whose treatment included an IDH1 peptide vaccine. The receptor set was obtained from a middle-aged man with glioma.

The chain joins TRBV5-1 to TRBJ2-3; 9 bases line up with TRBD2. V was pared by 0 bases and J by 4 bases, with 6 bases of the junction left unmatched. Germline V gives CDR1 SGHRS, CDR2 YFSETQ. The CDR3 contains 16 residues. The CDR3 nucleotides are TGCGCCAGCAGCTTGGGGCTAGCGGGGACCTCAGATACGCAGTATTTT. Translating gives CASSLGLAGTSDTQYF.

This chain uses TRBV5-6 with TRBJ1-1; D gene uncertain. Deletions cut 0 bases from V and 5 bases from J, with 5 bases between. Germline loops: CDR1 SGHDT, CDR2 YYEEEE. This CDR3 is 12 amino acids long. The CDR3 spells CASSLGKTEAFF. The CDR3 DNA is TGTGCCAGCAGCTTGGGCAAGACTGAAGCTTTCTTT.

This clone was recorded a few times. The CDR3 loop is CASSLEPLRSYEQYF. The CDR3 DNA reads as TGCGCCAGCAGCTTGGAACCCCTACGCTCCTACGAGCAGTACTTC. V usage is TRBV5-1 and J usage is TRBJ2-7; D unresolved. V was trimmed by 0 bases and J by 0 bases, leaving 10 bases between them. The CDR3 spans 15 residues. CDR1 and CDR2 from the germline V gene are SGHRS and YFSETQ. The full variable domain, its missing parts supplied by reference TRBV5-1 and TRBJ2-7, is KAGVTQTPRYLIKTRGQQVTLSCSPISGHRSVSWYQQTPGQGLQFLFEYFSETQRNKGNFPGRFSGRQFSNSRSEMNVSTLELGDSALYLCASSLEPLRSYEQYFGPGTRLTVT.

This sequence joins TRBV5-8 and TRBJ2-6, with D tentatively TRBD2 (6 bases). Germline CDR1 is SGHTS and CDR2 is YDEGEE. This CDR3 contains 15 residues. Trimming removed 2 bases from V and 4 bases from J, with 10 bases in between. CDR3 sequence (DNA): TGTGCCAGCAGCTTCGGAGGGATCGGGGCCAACGTCCTGACTTTC. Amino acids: CASSFGGIGANVLTF.

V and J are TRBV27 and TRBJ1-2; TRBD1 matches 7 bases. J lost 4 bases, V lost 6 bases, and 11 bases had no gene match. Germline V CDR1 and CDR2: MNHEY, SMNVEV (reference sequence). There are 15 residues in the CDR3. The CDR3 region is CASRPKTGPGYGYTF. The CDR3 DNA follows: TGTGCCAGCAGACCAAAGACAGGGCCGGGCTATGGCTACACCTTC.

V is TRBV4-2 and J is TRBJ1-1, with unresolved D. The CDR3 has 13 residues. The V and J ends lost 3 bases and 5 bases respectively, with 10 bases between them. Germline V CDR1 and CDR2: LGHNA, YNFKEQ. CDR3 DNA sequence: TGTGCCAGCAGCCACCTAAGAATGACTGAAGCTTTCTTT. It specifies CASSHLRMTEAFF.

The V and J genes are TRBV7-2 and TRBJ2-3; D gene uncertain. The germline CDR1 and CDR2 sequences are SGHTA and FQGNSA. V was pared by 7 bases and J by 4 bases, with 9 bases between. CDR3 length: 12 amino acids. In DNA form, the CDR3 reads TGTGCCAGCACACTTCGGTCAGATACGCAGTATTTT. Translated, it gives CASTLRSDTQYF.

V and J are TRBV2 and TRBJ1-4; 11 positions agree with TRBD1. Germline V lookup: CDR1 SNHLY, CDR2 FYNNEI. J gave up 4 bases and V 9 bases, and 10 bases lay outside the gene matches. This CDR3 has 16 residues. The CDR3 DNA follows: TGTGCCAGTTTGCGGGACAGGGGGTTGGTTAATGAAAAACTGTTTTTT. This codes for CASLRDRGLVNEKLFF.

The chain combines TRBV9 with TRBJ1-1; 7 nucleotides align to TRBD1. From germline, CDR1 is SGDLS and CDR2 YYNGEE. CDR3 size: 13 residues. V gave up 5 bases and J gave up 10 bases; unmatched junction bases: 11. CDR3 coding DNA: TGTGCCAGCAGTGGGAGACAGGGTTCCTCAGCTTTCTTT. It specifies CASSGRQGSSAFF.

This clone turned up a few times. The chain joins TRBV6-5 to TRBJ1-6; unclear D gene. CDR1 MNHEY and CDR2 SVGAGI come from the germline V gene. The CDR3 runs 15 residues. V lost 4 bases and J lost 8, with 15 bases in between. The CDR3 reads CASSFRPPRDSPLHF. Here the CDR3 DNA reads TGTGCCAGCAGTTTTCGTCCACCTCGGGATTCACCCCTCCACTTT.

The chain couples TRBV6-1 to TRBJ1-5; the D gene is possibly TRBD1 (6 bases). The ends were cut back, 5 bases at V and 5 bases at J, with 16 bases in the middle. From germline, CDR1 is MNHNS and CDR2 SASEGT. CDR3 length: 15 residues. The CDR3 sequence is CASSTSGAVDQPQHF. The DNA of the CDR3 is TGTGCCAGCAGTACCTCAGGGGCCGTCGATCAGCCCCAGCATTTT.

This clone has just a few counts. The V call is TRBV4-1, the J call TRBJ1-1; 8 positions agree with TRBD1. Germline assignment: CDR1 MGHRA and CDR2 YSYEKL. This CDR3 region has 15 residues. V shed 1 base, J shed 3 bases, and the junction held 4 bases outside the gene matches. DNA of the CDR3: TGCGCCAGCAGCCAAGGGACAGGGTTATACACTGAAGCTTTCTTT. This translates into CASSQGTGLYTEAFF.

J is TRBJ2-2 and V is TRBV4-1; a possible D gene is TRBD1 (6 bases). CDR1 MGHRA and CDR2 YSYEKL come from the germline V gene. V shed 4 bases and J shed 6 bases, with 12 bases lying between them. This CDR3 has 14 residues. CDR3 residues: CASSPITGSGELFF. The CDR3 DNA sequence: TGCGCCAGCAGCCCGATCACAGGGTCCGGGGAGCTGTTTTTT.

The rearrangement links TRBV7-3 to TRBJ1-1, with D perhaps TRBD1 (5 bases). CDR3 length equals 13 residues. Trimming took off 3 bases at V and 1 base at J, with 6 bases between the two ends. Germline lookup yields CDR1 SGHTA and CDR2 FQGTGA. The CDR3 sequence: CASSLGQNTEAFF. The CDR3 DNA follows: TGTGCCAGCAGCTTGGGGCAGAACACTGAAGCTTTCTTT.

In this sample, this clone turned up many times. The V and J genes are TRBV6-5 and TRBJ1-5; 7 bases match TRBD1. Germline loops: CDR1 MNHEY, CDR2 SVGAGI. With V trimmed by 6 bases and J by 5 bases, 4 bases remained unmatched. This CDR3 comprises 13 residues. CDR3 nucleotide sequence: TGTGCCAGCAGCAAACAGGGGCATCAGCCCCAGCATTTT. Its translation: CASSKQGHQPQHF.

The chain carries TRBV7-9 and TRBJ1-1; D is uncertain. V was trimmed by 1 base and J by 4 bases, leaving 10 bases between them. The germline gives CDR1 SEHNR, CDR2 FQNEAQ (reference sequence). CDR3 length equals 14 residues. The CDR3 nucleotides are TGTGCCAGCAGCTTAGAAGCCGGGCTCACTGAAGCTTTCTTT. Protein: CASSLEAGLTEAFF. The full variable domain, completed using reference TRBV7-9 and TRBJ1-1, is DTGVSQNPRHKITKRGQNVTFRCDPISEHNRLYWYRQTLGQGPEFLTYFQNEAQLEKSRLLSDRFSAERPKGSFSTLEIQRTEQGDSAMYLCASSLEAGLTEAFFGQGTRLTVV.

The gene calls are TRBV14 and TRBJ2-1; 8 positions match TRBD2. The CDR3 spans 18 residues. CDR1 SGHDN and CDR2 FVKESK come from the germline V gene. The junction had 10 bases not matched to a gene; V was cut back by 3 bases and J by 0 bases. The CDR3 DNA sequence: TGTGCCAGCAGCCACCAAGCGGGGGCCTTAAACTCCTACAATGAGCAGTTCTTC. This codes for CASSHQAGALNSYNEQFF.

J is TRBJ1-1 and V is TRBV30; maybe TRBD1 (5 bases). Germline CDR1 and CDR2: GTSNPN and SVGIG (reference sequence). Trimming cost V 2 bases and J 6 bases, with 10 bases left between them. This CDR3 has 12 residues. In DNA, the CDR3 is TGTGCCTGGAGTCGGAGGGACGCTGAAGCTTTCTTT. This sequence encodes CAWSRRDAEAFF.

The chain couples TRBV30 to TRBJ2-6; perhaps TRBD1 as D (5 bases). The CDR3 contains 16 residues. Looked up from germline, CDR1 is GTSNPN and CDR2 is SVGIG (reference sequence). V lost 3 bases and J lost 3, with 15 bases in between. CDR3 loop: CAWRSTWGLGANVLTF. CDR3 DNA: TGTGCCTGGAGGTCAACTTGGGGCCTTGGGGCCAACGTCCTGACTTTC.

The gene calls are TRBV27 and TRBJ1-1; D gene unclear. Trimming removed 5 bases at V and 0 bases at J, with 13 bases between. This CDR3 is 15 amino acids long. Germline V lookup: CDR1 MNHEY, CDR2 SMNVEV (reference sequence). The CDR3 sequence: CASSLPGSMNTEAFF. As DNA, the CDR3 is TGTGCCAGCAGTCTGCCCGGGTCCATGAACACTGAAGCTTTCTTT.

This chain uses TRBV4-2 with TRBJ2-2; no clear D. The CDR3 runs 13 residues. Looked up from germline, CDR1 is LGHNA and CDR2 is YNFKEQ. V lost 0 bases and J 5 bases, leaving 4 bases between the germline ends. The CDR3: CASSQERTGELFF. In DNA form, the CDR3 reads TGTGCCAGCAGCCAAGAAAGAACCGGGGAGCTGTTTTTT.

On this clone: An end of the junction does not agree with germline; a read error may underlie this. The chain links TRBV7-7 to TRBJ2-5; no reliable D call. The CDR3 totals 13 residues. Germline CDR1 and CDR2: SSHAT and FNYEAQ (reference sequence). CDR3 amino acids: CASSLNLVETQYF. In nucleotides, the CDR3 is TGTGCTAGCAGCTTAAACTTAGTGGAGACCCAGTACTTC.

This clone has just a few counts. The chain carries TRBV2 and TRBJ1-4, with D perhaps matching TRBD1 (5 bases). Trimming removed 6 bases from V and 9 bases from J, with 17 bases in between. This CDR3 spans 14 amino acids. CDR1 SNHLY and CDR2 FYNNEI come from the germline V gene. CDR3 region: CASSGTGVGKKLFF. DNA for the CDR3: TGTGCCAGCAGCGGAACGGGGGTAGGCAAAAAACTGTTTTTT.

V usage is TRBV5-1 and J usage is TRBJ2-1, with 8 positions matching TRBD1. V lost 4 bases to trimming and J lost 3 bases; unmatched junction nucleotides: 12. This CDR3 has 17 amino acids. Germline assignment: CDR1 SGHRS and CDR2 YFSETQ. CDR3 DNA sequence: TGCGCCAGCAGCAGAACAAGACCGGGACAGGACTACAATGAGCAGTTCTTC. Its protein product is CASSRTRPGQDYNEQFF.